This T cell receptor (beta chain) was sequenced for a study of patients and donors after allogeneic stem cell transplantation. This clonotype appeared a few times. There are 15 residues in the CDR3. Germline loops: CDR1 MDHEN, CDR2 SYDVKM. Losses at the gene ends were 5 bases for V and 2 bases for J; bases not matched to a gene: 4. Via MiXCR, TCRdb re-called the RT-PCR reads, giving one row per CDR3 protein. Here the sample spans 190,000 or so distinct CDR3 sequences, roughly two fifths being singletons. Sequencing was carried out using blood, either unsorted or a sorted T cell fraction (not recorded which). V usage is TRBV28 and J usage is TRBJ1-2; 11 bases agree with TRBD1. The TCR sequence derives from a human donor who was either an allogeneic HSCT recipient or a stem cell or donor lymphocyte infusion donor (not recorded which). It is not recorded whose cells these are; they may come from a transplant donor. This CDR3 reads CASSSGTGGNYGYTF. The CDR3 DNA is TGTGCCAGCAGTAGCGGGACAGGGGGAAACTATGGCTACACCTTC.